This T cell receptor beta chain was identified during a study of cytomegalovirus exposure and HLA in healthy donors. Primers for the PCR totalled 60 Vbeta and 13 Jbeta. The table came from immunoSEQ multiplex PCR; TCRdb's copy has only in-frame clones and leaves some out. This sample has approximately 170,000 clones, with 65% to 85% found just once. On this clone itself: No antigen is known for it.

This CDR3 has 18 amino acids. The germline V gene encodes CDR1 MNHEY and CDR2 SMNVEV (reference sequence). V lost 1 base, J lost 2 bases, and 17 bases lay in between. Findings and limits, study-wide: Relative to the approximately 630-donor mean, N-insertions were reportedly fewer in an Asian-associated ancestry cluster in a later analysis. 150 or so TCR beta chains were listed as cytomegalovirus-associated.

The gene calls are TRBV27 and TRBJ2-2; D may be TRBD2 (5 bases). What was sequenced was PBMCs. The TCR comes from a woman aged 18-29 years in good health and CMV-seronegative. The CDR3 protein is CASSLLVRGAENTGELFF. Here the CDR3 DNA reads TGTGCCAGCAGTTTATTGGTCCGAGGAGCGGAAAACACCGGGGAGCTGTTTTTT.